Presented here are 16 T cell receptor beta chains from one specimen sequenced in a study of shared clonotypes between healthy human individuals. Data came from immunoSEQ multiplex PCR; TCRdb stores just in-frame clones and leaves some out. The sample includes over a million clones, approximately 96% of them seen just once. Material for sequencing was naive CD4+ T cells sorted from blood. The sample's subset: CD45RA+ positively selected. The receptors shown here come from a young man in good health.

This rearrangement joins TRBV9 to TRBJ2-4, with 9 bases identical to TRBD1. Losses at the gene ends were 3 bases for V and 6 bases for J; bases not matched to a gene: 4. The CDR3 totals 14 residues. Per germline, CDR1 SGDLS and CDR2 YYNGEE. The CDR3, as DNA: TGTGCCAGCAGCGGTTCGGGACAGGGAAACATTCAGTACTTC. It translates to CASSGSGQGNIQYF.

The rearrangement uses TRBV18 and TRBJ1-1; no definite D call. Per the germline V gene, CDR1 is KGHSH and CDR2 is LQKENI. The V end was cut by 2 bases, the J end by 0 bases, with 22 bases between. This CDR3 has 19 amino acids. In DNA, the CDR3 is TGTGCCAGCTCACCATTCGGCCCGAGGAATCTGGGAATGAACACTGAAGCTTTCTTT. Translation: CASSPFGPRNLGMNTEAFF.

V is TRBV5-4 and J is TRBJ2-7, with 11 bases identical to TRBD2. Germline V gene sequence: CDR1 SGHNT, CDR2 YYREEE (reference sequence). V trimming: 4 bases; J trimming: 0 bases; junction bases outside the gene matches: 12. This CDR3 has 18 amino acids. The CDR3 DNA reads TGTGCCAGCAGCCCCGGGACTAGCGGAGGAACCCTCTCCTACGAGCAGTACTTC. Translation gives CASSPGTSGGTLSYEQYF.

Worth noting for this clone: The same CDR3 also results from other DNA sequences found in this sample. The V call is TRBV7-8, the J call TRBJ2-1; D ambiguous. The germline gives CDR1 SGHVS, CDR2 FQNEAQ. This CDR3 comprises 13 residues. V was trimmed by 1 base and J by 2 bases, leaving 3 bases between them. CDR3 loop: CASSLDPYNEQFF. DNA of the CDR3: TGTGCCAGCAGCTTAGACCCCTACAATGAGCAGTTCTTC.

The rearrangement joins TRBV10-3 to TRBJ2-3; no clear D gene. This CDR3 spans 11 amino acids. Trimming removed 6 bases at V and 6 bases at J, with 7 bases between. Germline-derived CDR1 and CDR2 are ENHRY and SYGVKD. The CDR3, as DNA: TGTGCCATCAGGGAAGTGGATACGCAGTATTTT. The encoded protein is CAIREVDTQYF.

V gene TRBV4-2 combines with J gene TRBJ2-1, with TRBD2 identical over 9 bases. This CDR3 has 16 amino acids. The V gene's germline CDR1 is LGHNA and CDR2 YNFKEQ. The V and J ends lost 0 bases and 3 bases, in that order; junction bases with no gene match: 3. The CDR3 nucleotides are TGTGCCAGCAGCCAAGATCCGACTAGCGGCTACAATGAGCAGTTCTTC. This sequence encodes CASSQDPTSGYNEQFF.

The DNA for the CDR3 is TGTGCCAGCAGTCCCCCGCCCCTCGATCAGCCCCAGCATTTT. Encoded protein: CASSPPPLDQPQHF. The chain uses TRBV28 and TRBJ1-5; D is ambiguous. Germline V gives CDR1 MDHEN, CDR2 SYDVKM. Trimming took off 5 bases at V and 5 bases at J, with 13 bases between the two ends. The CDR3 contains 14 residues. The full variable domain, in which reference TRBV28 and TRBJ1-5 provide the parts outside the CDR3, is DVKVTQSSRYLVKRTGEKVFLECVQDMDHENMFWYRQDPGLGLRLIYFSYDVKMKEKGDIPEGYSVSREKKERFSLILESASTNQTSMYLCASSPPPLDQPQHFGDGTRLSIL.

This chain uses TRBV6-6 with TRBJ2-1, with D unclear. Germline-derived CDR1 and CDR2 are MNHNY and SVGAGI (reference sequence). V shed 7 bases and J shed 1 base, with 14 bases lying between them. This CDR3 is 15 amino acids long. The CDR3 DNA reads as TGTGCCAGCATCAGTGGGCCGACTTCCTACAATGAGCAGTTCTTC. The encoded protein is CASISGPTSYNEQFF.

This clone was observed a single time. J is TRBJ2-7 and V is TRBV7-9; TRBD2 is a possible D gene (5 bases). V gave up 4 bases and J gave up 9 bases, with 16 bases separating them. The CDR3 is made up of 13 amino acids. The V gene's germline CDR1 is SEHNR and CDR2 FQNEAQ (reference sequence). CDR3 DNA: TGTGCCAGCAGCTCGTCTGGCGGTCGGGGGCAGTACTTC. It encodes CASSSSGGRGQYF.

The rearrangement links TRBV6-6 to TRBJ1-4, with D unresolved. CDR1 is MNHNY and CDR2 is SVGAGI in the germline V gene (reference sequence). This CDR3 is built from 12 residues. V was trimmed by 6 bases and J by 5 bases, leaving 7 bases between them. The CDR3 sequence: CASRLKNEKLFF. The CDR3 nucleotides are TGTGCCAGCAGACTCAAGAATGAAAAACTGTTTTTT.

CDR3 amino acids: CASSQDMPQGAANTGELFF. The CDR3 DNA is TGCGCCAGCAGCCAAGATATGCCACAGGGGGCCGCGAACACCGGGGAGCTGTTTTTT. V usage is TRBV4-3 and J usage is TRBJ2-2; 9 bases are a match to TRBD1. This CDR3 contains 19 residues. The germline V gene has CDR1 LGHNA and CDR2 YSLEER. V trimming: 0 bases; J trimming: 0 bases; junction bases outside the gene matches: 8.

DNA for the CDR3: TGTGCCAGCAGCGTATATGACCTAGCCGACTACAATGAGCAGTTCTTC. Translating it yields CASSVYDLADYNEQFF. The chain employs TRBV9 and TRBJ2-1; D perhaps matches TRBD2 (5 bases). V dropped 1 base and J dropped 3 bases, with 14 bases sitting between them. The germline V gene has CDR1 SGDLS and CDR2 YYNGEE. This CDR3 contains 16 residues.

This chain links TRBV5-1 with TRBJ2-2; tentatively, D is TRBD1 or TRBD2 (6 bases each). The CDR3 covers 17 residues. The V end lost 5 bases, the J end lost 5 bases, and 22 bases lay between the germline ends. Germline V lookup: CDR1 SGHRS, CDR2 YFSETQ. The CDR3: CASSRGADGGGTGELFF. Written as DNA, the CDR3 is TGCGCCAGCAGTCGCGGGGCCGACGGGGGCGGGACCGGGGAGCTGTTTTTT.

The chain has TRBV7-9 and TRBJ2-5, with 7 positions matching TRBD1. The germline CDR1 and CDR2 sequences are SEHNR and FQNEAQ (reference sequence). The CDR3 covers 16 residues. V shed 4 bases and J 0 bases; nucleotides not matched to a gene: 8. In DNA, the CDR3 is TGTGCCAGCAGCTCCACGACAGGGACACACCAAGAGACCCAGTACTTC. Its translation is CASSSTTGTHQETQYF. The whole variable domain, filled in from reference TRBV7-9 and TRBJ2-5, reads DTGVSQNPRHKITKRGQNVTFRCDPISEHNRLYWYRQTLGQGPEFLTYFQNEAQLEKSRLLSDRFSAERPKGSFSTLEIQRTEQGDSAMYLCASSSTTGTHQETQYFGPGTRLLVL.

The rearrangement links TRBV27 to TRBJ2-3; TRBD1 matches at 8 bases. In germline, CDR1 is MNHEY, CDR2 SMNVEV (reference sequence). Trimming cost V 4 bases and J 3 bases; bases outside gene matches: 6. There are 15 residues in the CDR3. CDR3 bases: TGTGCCAGCAGTTGGACAGGGCGCTCAACAGATACGCAGTATTTT. Its protein product is CASSWTGRSTDTQYF.

This clone showed up just once. J is TRBJ2-5 and V is TRBV29-1; TRBD2 might be the D (5 bases). Deletions cut 4 bases from V and 5 bases from J, with 11 bases between. This CDR3 region has 12 residues. Germline assignment: CDR1 SQVTM and CDR2 ANQGSEA. CDR3 DNA sequence: TGCAGCGTTGTGCGGGTGTGGGAGACCCAGTACTTC. Protein: CSVVRVWETQYF.